These T cell receptor beta chains were read from a single sample in a study of cytomegalovirus exposure and HLA in healthy donors. Assay used: immunoSEQ multiplex PCR; TCRdb lists only in-frame clones, some missing. The sample comprises more than 200,000 clones, about 88% of which are singletons, and approximately 12% rests with the top ten. The material sequenced was PBMCs. The receptors here all came from a man aged 18 to 29 in good health and CMV-seropositive. Each CDR3 is given with its conserved first and last residue. D genes are given only for firm matches. Expanded clones are given a class, and other clones once, few, many or no size at all.

clone_size j_call d_call v_call cdr3_aa cdr3_nt
once TRBJ2-7 - TRBV5-1 CASSLSGPWLKGQYF TGCGCCAGCAGCCTGAGCGGGCCCTGGCTAAAGGGGCAGTACTTC
- TRBJ1-4 - TRBV2 CASSERSGDNEKLFF TGTGCCAGCAGTGAACGGTCCGGAGATAATGAAAAACTGTTTTTT
- TRBJ1-5 - TRBV29-1 CSVATGFDQPQHF TGCAGCGTGGCAACAGGGTTCGATCAGCCCCAGCATTTT
- TRBJ1-3 - TRBV28 CASSPWTPGNTIYF TGTGCCAGCAGTCCGTGGACACCTGGAAACACCATATATTTT
- TRBJ2-2 TRBD2 TRBV5-1 CASSLLAGADGELFF TGCGCCAGCAGCTTACTAGCGGGAGCTGACGGGGAGCTGTTTTTT
- TRBJ1-4 - TRBV4-3 CASSQDRGSTNEKLFF TGCGCCAGCAGCCAAGATCGTGGATCAACTAATGAAAAACTGTTTTTT
once TRBJ1-1 TRBD1 TRBV2 CASHMGQGNTEAFF TGTGCCAGTCACATGGGACAGGGAAACACTGAAGCTTTCTTT
- TRBJ2-2 TRBD2 TRBV5-1 CASSLDGRDTGELFF TGCGCCAGCAGCTTGGATGGGAGGGACACCGGGGAGCTGTTTTTT
- TRBJ2-1 - TRBV29-1 CSVGSFSYNEQFF TGCAGCGTAGGAAGTTTCTCCTACAATGAGCAGTTCTTC
- TRBJ1-2 - TRBV25-1 CASSAHDSIANYGYTF TGTGCCAGCAGTGCACATGACAGCATAGCTAACTATGGCTACACCTTC
- TRBJ2-1 - TRBV28 CASSPRTYHNEQFF TGTGCCAGCAGTCCCCGGACCTACCACAATGAGCAGTTCTTC
- TRBJ2-1 - TRBV5-6 CASSLDVGHLGNEQFF TGTGCCAGCAGCTTGGACGTAGGGCACCTGGGGAATGAGCAGTTCTTC
- TRBJ2-5 - TRBV30 CAWAIQETQYF TGTGCCTGGGCGATACAAGAGACCCAGTACTTC
- TRBJ1-2 TRBD1 TRBV30 CAWGRDRRNYGYTF TGTGCCTGGGGCCGGGACAGGAGGAACTATGGCTACACCTTC
- TRBJ2-1 - TRBV19 CASTPSGSNNEQFF TGTGCCAGTACTCCCAGCGGTAGTAACAATGAGCAGTTCTTC
- TRBJ1-4 - TRBV7-2 CASSPQLAVEEKLFF TGTGCCAGCAGCCCCCAACTGGCGGTGGAGGAAAAACTGTTTTTT
- TRBJ2-5 TRBD2 TRBV2 CASSEGWEGRETQYF TGTGCCAGCAGTGAAGGGTGGGAGGGCCGTGAGACCCAGTACTTC
- TRBJ2-7 TRBD1 TRBV27 CASRLGQGSEQYF TGTGCCAGCAGACTGGGACAGGGGTCCGAGCAGTACTTC
- TRBJ1-2 TRBD1 TRBV29-1 CSVDEGQPNYGYTF TGCAGCGTTGATGAGGGACAGCCGAACTATGGCTACACCTTC
- TRBJ2-7 - TRBV7-2 CASSTRSSYEQYF TGTGCCAGCAGCACCCGGAGCTCCTACGAGCAGTACTTC
- TRBJ1-2 TRBD1 TRBV19 CASHPDRNYGYTF TGTGCCAGCCACCCGGACAGGAACTATGGCTACACCTTC
- TRBJ1-1 TRBD1 TRBV10-2 CASTRGLSFPEAFF TGCGCCAGCACCAGGGGGCTCAGTTTTCCTGAAGCTTTCTTT
- TRBJ2-1 TRBD2 TRBV9 CASSVTFLSRGSSYNEQFF TGTGCCAGCAGCGTAACTTTCCTATCGCGGGGGAGCTCCTACAATGAGCAGTTCTTC
- TRBJ1-3 - TRBV7-8 CASSSYLGARNTIYF TGTGCCAGCAGCTCCTACTTAGGGGCGAGAAACACCATATATTTT
few TRBJ1-1 - TRBV28 CASSLALREMNTEAFF TGTGCCAGCAGTTTAGCCCTAAGGGAAATGAACACTGAAGCTTTCTTT
- TRBJ2-3 TRBD2 TRBV2 CASGTSGRAGVTDTQYF TGTGCCAGTGGGACTAGCGGGAGGGCCGGAGTCACAGATACGCAGTATTTT
- TRBJ2-7 TRBD2 TRBV10-3 CAISESRGSSYEQYF TGTGCCATCAGTGAGTCGCGGGGGTCCTCCTACGAGCAGTACTTC
once TRBJ2-1 TRBD2 TRBV27 CASSIAGDGYNEQFF TGTGCCAGCAGTATAGCGGGAGATGGGTACAATGAGCAGTTCTTC
- TRBJ2-1 - TRBV19 CASSLGGIGHNFNEQFF TGTGCCAGTAGTCTCGGGGGAATAGGACACAATTTTAATGAGCAGTTCTTC
- TRBJ2-1 - TRBV28 CASSGSLGKTYNEQFF TGTGCCAGCAGTGGGAGTCTGGGGAAGACCTACAATGAGCAGTTCTTC
once TRBJ2-1 TRBD2 TRBV5-6 CASSFSGGSYNEQFF TGTGCCAGCAGCTTTAGCGGGGGATCCTACAATGAGCAGTTCTTC
- TRBJ1-5 TRBD1 TRBV18 CASSQGQIYSGNQPQHF TGTGCCAGCTCTCAGGGACAGATCTATAGCGGCAATCAGCCCCAGCATTTT
- TRBJ1-2 - TRBV5-5 CASSFTGQPDNYGYTF TGTGCCAGCAGCTTCACAGGCCAACCAGATAACTATGGCTACACCTTC
- TRBJ2-5 - TRBV30 CAWRELYRETQYF TGTGCCTGGAGGGAATTGTACCGGGAGACCCAGTACTTC
- TRBJ2-7 - TRBV5-1 CASSLSGTTYEQYF TGCGCCAGCAGCTTGTCGGGGACAACCTACGAGCAGTACTTC
- TRBJ1-5 - TRBV7-9 CASSPYGDSNQPQHF TGTGCCAGCAGCCCGTATGGGGATAGCAATCAGCCCCAGCATTTT
once TRBJ2-2 - TRBV30 CAWRLAMYSSNTGELFF TGTGCCTGGAGGCTAGCGATGTACTCTTCGAACACCGGGGAGCTGTTTTTT
- TRBJ2-1 TRBD2 TRBV5-1 CASSRHLSGTYNEQFF TGCGCCAGCAGCCGCCACCTCAGCGGGACTTACAATGAGCAGTTCTTC
- TRBJ2-7 - TRBV6-5 CASSYLGGPYEQYF TGTGCCAGCAGTTACCTCGGTGGGCCCTACGAGCAGTACTTC
once TRBJ1-2 TRBD1 TRBV6-6 CASSYGPQGAWGYTF TGTGCCAGCAGTTACGGCCCACAGGGGGCTTGGGGCTACACCTTC
- TRBJ1-2 - TRBV28 CASSARDKDGYTF TGTGCCAGCAGCGCCCGGGACAAAGATGGCTACACCTTC
- TRBJ2-7 - TRBV28 CASTTPRSSGYEQYF TGTGCCAGCACCACCCCGCGTAGTAGCGGATACGAGCAGTACTTC
- TRBJ2-7 TRBD1 TRBV13 CASSFDRGFEQYF TGTGCCAGCAGCTTTGACAGGGGGTTCGAGCAGTACTTC
once TRBJ2-1 TRBD2 TRBV7-2 CASSQPLAPNYNEQFF TGTGCCAGCAGCCAACCACTAGCGCCGAACTACAATGAGCAGTTCTTC
- TRBJ1-4 TRBD1 TRBV29-1 CSVGQGAEKLFF TGCAGCGTTGGACAGGGGGCTGAAAAACTGTTTTTT
- TRBJ2-5 - TRBV11-2 CASSRGVAQYF TGTGCCAGCAGCCGAGGAGTGGCCCAGTACTTC
- TRBJ2-1 TRBD2 TRBV28 CASSLMVAGGGEQFF TGTGCCAGCAGTTTAATGGTGGCGGGAGGAGGGGAGCAGTTCTTC
- TRBJ2-7 TRBD1 TRBV2 CASSDGQGAYEQYF TGTGCCAGCAGTGATGGACAGGGCGCCTACGAGCAGTACTTC
few TRBJ1-2 - TRBV4-3 CASSQDTGAYGYTF TGCGCCAGCAGCCAAGATACGGGGGCATATGGCTACACCTTC
- TRBJ2-7 TRBD1 TRBV28 CASRTSPGQGTSHEQYF TGTGCCAGCAGAACATCCCCGGGACAGGGAACCTCCCACGAGCAGTACTTC
- TRBJ2-1 - TRBV6-6 CASSYLGSQFYNEQFF TGTGCCAGCAGTTACTTGGGTAGCCAATTTTACAATGAGCAGTTCTTC
- TRBJ2-2 - TRBV29-1 CSVARQGDGELFF TGCAGCGTTGCGCGGCAGGGAGACGGGGAGCTGTTTTTT
- TRBJ1-2 - TRBV9 CASSVDRYGYTF TGTGCCAGCAGCGTAGACAGATATGGCTACACCTTC
- TRBJ2-1 - TRBV29-1 CSARELKFYNEQFF TGCAGCGCGAGGGAGCTGAAGTTCTACAATGAGCAGTTCTTC
- TRBJ2-2 TRBD2 TRBV6-1 CASSDSWTSGSMWTGELFF TGTGCCAGCAGTGATTCTTGGACTAGCGGGAGCATGTGGACCGGGGAGCTGTTTTTT
- TRBJ2-7 TRBD2 TRBV2 CASSRGLAGSSYEQYF TGTGCCAGCAGTAGAGGACTAGCGGGTAGCTCCTACGAGCAGTACTTC
- TRBJ2-7 - TRBV30 CAWSVRGQTYEQYF TGTGCCTGGAGTGTACGAGGACAAACCTACGAGCAGTACTTC